Below, 9 T cell receptor beta chains from the same sample are listed, as sequenced in a study of T-cell memory formation after mild COVID-19. TCRdb reprocessed the 5' RACE reads via MiXCR and lists one record per CDR3 protein. The sample consists of about half a million distinct CDR3 sequences, 15% to 20% of them appearing once. The sequenced material came from PBMCs or a T cell subset sorted from them (not recorded which). The receptors derive from an adult woman who had mild COVID-19 (a few samples of this study predate the infection). Cell type and time point are not known.

This clonotype was seen a few times. The rearrangement links TRBV7-9 to TRBJ2-5; 10 bases line up with TRBD2. The ends lost 5 bases at V and 3 bases at J; junction bases unmatched: 6. This CDR3 spans 15 amino acids. Germline-derived CDR1 and CDR2 are SEHNR and FQNEAQ (reference sequence). The CDR3 reads CASSPMLAGEETQYF. CDR3 in DNA: TGTGCCAGCAGCCCAATGCTAGCGGGGGAAGAGACCCAGTACTTC.

In this sample, this clonotype turned up a few times. The J gene is TRBJ2-3, the V gene TRBV20-1; 9 bases align to TRBD2. The CDR3 totals 13 residues. The V and J ends lost 6 bases and 3 bases, in that order; junction bases with no gene match: 4. Germline V gene sequence: CDR1 DFQATT, CDR2 SNEGSKA (reference sequence). The CDR3 DNA reads as TGCAGTGCCATAGCGGGAGAAACAGATACGCAGTATTTT. Protein sequence: CSAIAGETDTQYF.

In nucleotides, the CDR3 is TGTGCCAGCAGCTTAGCGCACCGGGACAGGGGCTTCCCTAACTATGGCTACACCTTC. Its translation: CASSLAHRDRGFPNYGYTF. V usage is TRBV7-6 and J usage is TRBJ1-2; 10 nucleotides align to TRBD1. The CDR3 spans 19 residues. Germline V CDR1 and CDR2: SGHVS, FNYEAQ. With V trimmed by 0 bases and J by 0 bases, 10 bases remained unmatched. Combining the CDR3 with reference TRBV7-6 and TRBJ1-2 gives the whole variable domain GAGVSQSPRYKVTKRGQDVALRCDPISGHVSLYWYRQALGQGPEFLTYFNYEAQQDKSGLPNDRFSAERPEGSISTLTIQRTEQRDSAMYRCASSLAHRDRGFPNYGYTFGSGTRLTVV.

This clonotype was picked up a small number of times. The J gene is TRBJ2-1, the V gene TRBV29-1; 10 nucleotides agree with TRBD2. Germline loops: CDR1 SQVTM, CDR2 ANQGSEA. This CDR3 has 14 residues. V shed 3 bases and J 9 bases; nucleotides not matched to a gene: 8. The CDR3 loop is CSVDPAGGRGEQFF. As DNA, the CDR3 is TGCAGCGTTGATCCAGCGGGAGGGAGGGGTGAGCAGTTCTTC.

This chain connects TRBV6-5 to TRBJ2-7, with 9 positions matching TRBD1. The length of the CDR3 is 14 residues. The ends lost 6 bases at V and 2 bases at J; junction bases unmatched: 5. CDR1 is MNHEY, CDR2 SVGAGI, per germline. The CDR3 loop reads CASSRTGEAYEQYF. CDR3 sequence (DNA): TGTGCCAGCAGCAGGACAGGGGAGGCCTACGAGCAGTACTTC.

This chain links TRBV4-1 with TRBJ2-7; the match to TRBD1 covers 10 bases. This CDR3 region has 15 residues. Trimming took 1 base from V and 5 from J; bases not matched to a gene: 5. The germline V gene has CDR1 MGHRA and CDR2 YSYEKL. For the CDR3, the DNA is TGCGCCAGCAGCCAAGTCCCCGGGACAGGGGACGAGCAGTACTTC. It specifies CASSQVPGTGDEQYF.

The chain joins TRBV24-1 to TRBJ1-2; 7 bases match TRBD1. The germline V gene encodes CDR1 KGHDR and CDR2 SFDVKD. The CDR3 is 13 amino acids. V shed 5 bases and J 7 bases; nucleotides not matched to a gene: 6. The chain's CDR3 is CATSVPGGAGYTF. CDR3 DNA: TGTGCCACCAGTGTTCCAGGGGGGGCTGGCTACACCTTC.

This clonotype has a handful of counts. This rearrangement joins TRBV12-3 or TRBV12-4 to TRBJ2-6; no reliable D call. The V gene lost 5 bases and the J gene lost 1 base, with 24 bases spanning the gap. CDR3 length equals 20 residues. The CDR3, as DNA: TGTGCCAGCAGTAGAAGTCAGGCTAGGGCCCTGAAATCTGGGGCCAACGTCCTGACTTTC. This gives the protein CASSRSQARALKSGANVLTF.

This clonotype was seen more than once but under ten times. V usage is TRBV5-1 and J usage is TRBJ2-2; TRBD2 matches 9 bases. The CDR3 sequence is 14 residues long. From germline, CDR1 is SGHRS and CDR2 YFSETQ. V lost 4 bases, J lost 6 bases, and 4 bases stayed unmatched. The CDR3 loop reads CASSIRGRAGELFF. As DNA, the CDR3 is TGCGCCAGCAGCATCCGCGGGAGGGCCGGGGAGCTGTTTTTT.